Described below is a single T cell receptor beta chain sequence and its context. Its antigen is currently unknown. The record originates from a study of shared clonotypes between healthy human individuals. Looking at the study overall: Donor composition was a couple of women and a few men, aged 18 to 49. Notes on the study in general: Memory subsets had estimated richness that was generally smaller than that of naive subsets. It was the non-shared clonotypes that had lower generation probabilities than clonotypes shared by all four donors.

Genomic DNA per cell subset filled all wells of several immunoSEQ plates. Method: immunoSEQ multiplex PCR; TCRdb's copy keeps in-frame clones and lacks some. The sample consists of around 980,000 clones, approximately 80% of them appearing once. The length of the CDR3 is 15 residues. Deletions cut 0 bases from V and 2 bases from J, with 9 bases between. Germline loops: CDR1 SGHRS, CDR2 YFSETQ. V gene TRBV5-1 combines with J gene TRBJ1-5, with D unclear. Sequencing was carried out using memory CD4+ T cells from PBMCs. Noted subset: CD45RA-negative fraction. The source is a man between 18 and 35 years old in good health. Some clones in this sample may be carry-over from other donors' samples. As DNA, the CDR3 is TGCGCCAGCAGCTTGGACGGGGTGGGCAATCAGCCCCAGCATTTT. This codes for CASSLDGVGNQPQHF.